This TCR beta chain was retrieved from a study of T cell responses to AZD1222 COVID-19 vaccine (dated by TCRdb to about 2021). Turning to the overall study: AZD1222 recipients whose second dose came at about 4 weeks and those whose second dose came at about 12 weeks were combined into one group, since spike-specific TCR depth and breadth did not differ between the two schedules. A total of approximately 240 trial participants underwent TCR sequencing, of whom nearly 210 had received two doses of AZD1222 and roughly 26 had received two doses of the MenACWY control vaccine. Trial participants were enrolled by age into subgroups of 18-55, 56-69 and 70-plus years, and 148, 28 and 57 TCR-sequenced participants, respectively, were included in these subgroups.

The CDR3, from cysteine to phenylalanine, totals 12 residues. Solely the CDR3 DNA is kept, with 36 bases framed from the first base. Trimming costs V 5 bases and J 2 bases, and their ends lie 7 bases apart. As encoded in the germline V gene, CDR1 is SGHRS while CDR2 is YFSETQ. The paper as a whole reports these results and caveats: Because no day 14 peak-response samples were available, the repertoires could be characterized only after the peak T cell response. Vaccine-associated CD4 TCRs spanned the whole spike protein, with dominant responses in regions 160-218 and 743-854. The 56-69-year group was small, and its depth increase did not reach significance, likely because of low power. Conclusions about previously exposed vaccinees are limited, since just five or six AZD1222 recipients were seropositive for SARS-CoV-2 at baseline. After two AZD1222 doses, spike-specific TCR breadth and depth were significantly higher than at day 0 and than in MenACWY recipients. Participants were mostly white British, with more females than males. The authors suggested clonal diversity may have been underestimated. Reportedly, close to half of the unique spike-specific TCRs recognized epitopes lying outside the regions that are mutated in the B.1.351 and B.1.1.7 variants.

The meaning of the sample's time point label: baseline before first vaccination. Vaccinee samples came from UK trials COV001 and COV002, including a single-blind randomized controlled phase 2/3 trial of AZD1222 (ChAdOx1 nCoV-19) in healthy adults. For TCRbeta chain sequencing, PBMC samples from trial participants were taken at day 0 and at day 28 after the second dose. The CDR3 regions of human TCRbeta chains were analyzed by immunosequencing. As for the original processing: TCRs in the repertoires were compared against a reference library of SARS-CoV-2-specific TCRs that had been generated with the MIRA antigen-specificity platform. Breadth was defined as the fraction of unique TCRs that were SARS-CoV-2-associated, and depth was defined as the fraction of total T cells that were SARS-CoV-2-associated. Using the MIRA data, each spike-specific TCR was mapped to the spike region that the TCR reacts to and placed in a CD4 or CD8 class. Log10-transformed breadth and depth values were compared by one-way ANOVA with Sidak's multiple comparisons tests. TCRdb took over this immuneACCESS table, retaining in-frame rearrangements with V and J assigned. Such tables are incomplete; in checked studies, under half of the missing clones stem from an unresolved V gene, and the remainder is unexplained. D and trimming come from the DNA, and the V and J calls and clone size come from that table. The sample table shows approximately 100,000 clones, and approximately 90% are seen once. Of the sample, roughly 4.5% falls within the top ten clones.

Concerning this clone: Its antigen is not yet known. Base qualities are missing; no much larger clone stands one base away.

This TCR was recovered from an adult in good health. The chain is assembled from TRBV5-1 and TRBJ2-5, with no D gene named confidently. The material sequenced was peripheral blood, taken on day 0 of AZD1222 vaccination. The CDR3 region has the sequence CASSTEQETQYF. The sequenced DNA: TGCGCCAGCAGTACAGAGCAAGAGACCCAGTACTTC.